The clone carrying this TCR beta chain was observed a handful of times. The source of the sample is a study of T cell repertoires in cytomegalovirus infection. Study context: Indications of both CMV infection and matching HLA type were provided by public TCR beta signatures.

TCRdb analysed the reads with MiXCR anew, one entry per CDR3 protein. The table records 250,000 or so distinct CDR3 sequences, roughly 10% of them present only once. The CDR3 loop spans 17 amino acids. Germline V gene sequence: CDR1 SGHDT, CDR2 YYEEEE. The V end lost 4 bases, the J end lost 0 bases, and 19 bases lay between the germline ends. The specimen was PBMCs. The chain links TRBV5-6 to TRBJ1-1; maybe TRBD1 (5 bases). This receptor was obtained from a human donor in good health (CMV status not recorded). Some clones in this sample may be carry-over from other donors' samples. CDR3 nucleotides: TGTGCCAGCAGCCCATGGGTGGGGCTGAGTCTGAACACTGAAGCTTTCTTT. It is translated as CASSPWVGLSLNTEAFF. The full variable domain, in which reference TRBV5-6 and TRBJ1-1 provide the parts outside the CDR3, is DAGVTQSPTHLIKTRGQQVTLRCSPKSGHDTVSWYQQALGQGPQFIFQYYEEEERQRGNFPDRFSGHQFPNYSSELNVNALLLGDSALYLCASSPWVGLSLNTEAFFGQGTRLTVV.